This entry describes one T cell receptor beta chain. The PCR made use of 60 Vbeta and 13 Jbeta primers. TCRdb's copy holds only in-frame clones and misses some; the assay was immunoSEQ multiplex PCR. The sample includes hundreds of thousands of clones, 82% of them seen just once. This CDR3 is built from 17 residues. Germline CDR1 GTSNPN, CDR2 SVGIG (reference sequence). The V and J ends lost 0 bases and 0 bases respectively, with 17 bases between them. These data come from a study of cytomegalovirus exposure and HLA in healthy donors. What was sequenced was PBMCs. V gene TRBV30 combines with J gene TRBJ1-1; D gene unclear. This receptor was identified in a man between 35 and 55 years old in good health and CMV-seropositive. The CDR3 reads CAWSVRTLMGMNTEAFF. The CDR3 DNA sequence: TGTGCCTGGAGTGTACGTACCTTAATGGGCATGAACACTGAAGCTTTCTTT.